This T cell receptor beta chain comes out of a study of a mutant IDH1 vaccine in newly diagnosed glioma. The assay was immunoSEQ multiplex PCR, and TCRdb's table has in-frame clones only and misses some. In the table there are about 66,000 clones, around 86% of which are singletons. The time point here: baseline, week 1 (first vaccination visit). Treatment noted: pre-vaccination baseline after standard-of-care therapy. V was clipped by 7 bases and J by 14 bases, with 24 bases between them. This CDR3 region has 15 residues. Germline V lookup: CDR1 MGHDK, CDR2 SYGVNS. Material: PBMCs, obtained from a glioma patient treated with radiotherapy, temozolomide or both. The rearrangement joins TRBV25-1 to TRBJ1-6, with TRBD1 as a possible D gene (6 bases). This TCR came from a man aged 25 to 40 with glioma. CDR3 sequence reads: CASTRESRGRSALHF. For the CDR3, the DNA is TGTGCCAGCACCAGAGAAAGCAGGGGAAGGTCGGCCCTCCACTTT.